The 29 T cell receptor beta chains presented below share a single source sample, sequenced in a study of response to subunit inactivated influenza vaccine. TCRdb redid the calling of the RT-PCR reads with MiXCR, one entry per CDR3 protein. Of about 780,000 distinct CDR3 sequences in the sample, roughly 20% are singletons; the top ten hold under 13%. The material sequenced was PBMCs from blood, taken 5 days after vaccination. All receptors derive from a man aged 45-65 years who received an inactivated influenza vaccine.

V and J are TRBV20-1 and TRBJ2-4; possible D gene TRBD1, 5 bases. Germline-derived CDR1 and CDR2 are DFQATT and SNEGSKA (reference sequence). The V and J ends lost 4 bases and 1 base respectively, with 8 bases between them. The CDR3 has 13 amino acids. The CDR3 DNA reads as TGCAGTGCTATCAGGGCCGCCAAAAACATTCAGTACTTC. As protein: CSAIRAAKNIQYF.

There are a few counts of this clonotype. This chain connects TRBV12-3 or TRBV12-4 to TRBJ1-3, with D unclear. This CDR3 comprises 13 residues. The germline V and J ends were trimmed by 7 bases and 4 bases, with 11 bases remaining between them. DNA for the CDR3: TGTGCCAGCACTATACGTGAGGGAAACACCATATATTTT. Its translation: CASTIREGNTIYF.

The rearrangement uses TRBV12-3 or TRBV12-4 and TRBJ2-3; D is perhaps TRBD1 or TRBD2 (5 bases each). The CDR3 sequence is 15 residues long. Trimming took off 4 bases at V and 2 bases at J, with 13 bases between the two ends. The CDR3 sequence is CASSSSGGPTDTQYF. The CDR3 nucleotides read TGTGCCAGCAGTTCGAGTGGGGGACCCACAGATACGCAGTATTTT.

The chain uses TRBV28 and TRBJ2-5; 9 nucleotides agree with TRBD2. Per germline, CDR1 MDHEN and CDR2 SYDVKM. The CDR3 spans 18 residues. Germline trimming cut 2 bases from V and 5 bases from J; bases unmatched to any gene: 15. This CDR3 is CASSLGAGGPGSFETQYF. The CDR3 DNA is TGTGCCAGCAGTTTAGGGGCGGGAGGGCCAGGGAGCTTTGAGACCCAGTACTTC.

This clonotype has a handful of counts. V and J are TRBV20-1 and TRBJ2-2, with D possibly matching TRBD1 (5 bases). V lost 0 bases to trimming and J lost 9 bases, with 14 bases between them. This CDR3 has 14 residues. Germline V gives CDR1 DFQATT, CDR2 SNEGSKA (reference sequence). The chain's CDR3 is CSARDQGRHRELFF. DNA for the CDR3: TGCAGTGCTAGAGATCAGGGCAGGCACCGGGAGCTGTTTTTT.

This clonotype turned up a few times. The gene calls are TRBV6-1 and TRBJ1-5, with TRBD1 as a possible D gene (5 bases). The germline gives CDR1 MNHNS, CDR2 SASEGT. The length of the CDR3 is 15 residues. V was clipped by 5 bases and J by 0 bases, with 11 bases between them. Here the CDR3 DNA reads TGTGCCAGCAGTCCGATGGGGGTTAGCAATCAGCCCCAGCATTTT. It specifies CASSPMGVSNQPQHF.

This clonotype was recorded a few times. This sequence joins TRBV29-1 and TRBJ2-1, with TRBD1 matching 7 bases. Trimming removed 6 bases from V and 9 bases from J; junction bases left unmatched: 11. The CDR3 is made up of 13 amino acids. Germline values: CDR1 SQVTM, CDR2 ANQGSEA. The CDR3 sequence is CSVGTVRPSEQFF. The CDR3 DNA sequence: TGCAGCGTCGGGACAGTTCGGCCCAGTGAGCAGTTCTTC.

The rearrangement links TRBV20-1 to TRBJ2-6, with 7 bases matching TRBD1. J gave up 0 bases and V 2 bases, and 7 bases lay outside the gene matches. Looked up from germline, CDR1 is DFQATT and CDR2 is SNEGSKA (reference sequence). The CDR3 totals 17 residues. The CDR3 here is CSARRGQSLSGANVLTF. The CDR3 DNA follows: TGCAGTGCTAGACGGGGACAGAGTCTCTCTGGGGCCAACGTCCTGACTTTC.

This clonotype came up a few times. The V call is TRBV5-6, the J call TRBJ2-7, with D possibly matching TRBD2 (6 bases). V was clipped by 2 bases and J by 0 bases, with 12 bases between them. The germline CDR1 and CDR2 sequences are SGHDT and YYEEEE. The CDR3 extends over 15 amino acids. CDR3 sequence: CASSFITGLSYEQYF. CDR3 bases: TGTGCCAGCAGCTTCATCACGGGACTCTCCTACGAGCAGTACTTC.

This chain uses TRBV12-3 or TRBV12-4 with TRBJ1-5, with D maybe TRBD1 (6 bases). Between the trimmed V and J ends, which lost 1 base and 9 bases, there was a span of 13 bases. The CDR3 totals 14 residues. The CDR3 DNA sequence: TGTGCCAGCAGTTTAGTCAGGGGATCGACGCCCCAGCATTTT. This sequence encodes CASSLVRGSTPQHF.

This clonotype has ten or more counts. The CDR3 reads CSASEHSGANVLTF. DNA of the CDR3: TGCAGTGCTAGTGAGCACTCTGGGGCCAACGTCCTGACTTTC. The V call is TRBV20-1, the J call TRBJ2-6; no firm D call. CDR1 DFQATT and CDR2 SNEGSKA come from the germline V gene (reference sequence). The CDR3 is 14 residues long. Trimming stripped 3 bases from V and 0 bases from J, with 6 bases between.

Only a few counts were recorded for this clonotype. This rearrangement joins TRBV18 to TRBJ1-2; no clear D gene. The CDR3 is made up of 15 amino acids. V shed 2 bases and J shed 5 bases, with 15 bases lying between them. Germline-derived CDR1 and CDR2 are KGHSH and LQKENI. The CDR3 protein is CASSPNVHNVYGYTF. As DNA, the CDR3 is TGTGCCAGCTCACCAAATGTACACAATGTATATGGCTACACCTTC.

This clonotype was seen more than once but under ten times. The V call is TRBV4-2, the J call TRBJ2-1; TRBD2 aligns across 8 bases. Trimming removed 3 bases from V and 5 bases from J; junction bases left unmatched: 6. Germline V gene lookup returns CDR1 LGHNA and CDR2 YNFKEQ. CDR3 size: 15 residues. The CDR3 DNA is TGTGCCAGCAGCCACCGAGCGGGGGCCCACAATGAGCAGTTCTTC. It is translated as CASSHRAGAHNEQFF.

Details on this clonotype: Being one base from a much bigger clone, this may be a read error. The rearrangement joins TRBV20-1 to TRBJ1-5, with D perhaps matching TRBD1 (5 bases). The V gene lost 6 bases and the J gene lost 2 bases, with 11 bases spanning the gap. Germline V lookup: CDR1 DFQATT, CDR2 SNEGSKA (reference sequence). The CDR3 loop spans 13 amino acids. The CDR3 loop reads CSAGPGGNQPQHF. CDR3 in DNA: TGCAGTGCCGGGCCGGGGGGCAATCAGCCCCAGCATTTT.

This clonotype was recorded at least ten times. DNA for the CDR3: TGTGCCACCAGTGATTTCCGAACATCCTGGAATGAGCAGTTCTTC. Its translation is CATSDFRTSWNEQFF. The chain joins TRBV24-1 to TRBJ2-1; D remains ambiguous. Germline lookup yields CDR1 KGHDR and CDR2 SFDVKD. Trimming took 1 base from V and 7 from J, leaving 13 bases between them. The CDR3 sequence is 15 residues long.

The chain combines TRBV7-9 with TRBJ1-3, with D unclear. CDR3 length: 15 residues. CDR1 SEHNR and CDR2 FQNEAQ come from the germline V gene (reference sequence). Trimming left V 1 base short and J 1 base short, with 8 bases between. CDR3 protein: CASSLDQLSGNTIYF. CDR3 DNA sequence: TGTGCCAGCAGCTTAGACCAGCTGTCTGGAAACACCATATATTTT.

This clonotype appeared many times. DNA of the CDR3: TGTGCCATCAAAGCAGGCCCGAACACCGGGGAGCTGTTTTTT. Translating gives CAIKAGPNTGELFF. This rearrangement joins TRBV10-3 to TRBJ2-2, with D unclear. V was cut by 7 bases and J by 0 bases, with 9 bases left in between. The CDR3 has 14 amino acids. Germline V gene data show CDR1 as ENHRY and CDR2 as SYGVKD.

The rearrangement joins TRBV12-3 or TRBV12-4 to TRBJ2-2; D gene unclear. CDR3 length: 16 amino acids. Between the trimmed V and J ends, which lost 2 bases and 1 base, there was a span of 11 bases. The CDR3 reads CASSLQSSLNTGELFF. DNA for the CDR3: TGTGCCAGCAGTTTACAGAGTAGCCTGAACACCGGGGAGCTGTTTTTT.

The J gene is TRBJ2-7, the V gene TRBV12-3 or TRBV12-4; the D is unclear. The CDR3 sequence is 12 residues long. V lost 0 bases and J lost 7, with 7 bases in between. CDR3 sequence: CASSLARLEQYF. As DNA, the CDR3 is TGTGCCAGCAGTTTAGCGCGTCTGGAGCAGTACTTC.

This clonotype was detected once. The chain combines TRBV28 with TRBJ1-1, with a tentative D call TRBD1 (5 bases). This CDR3 comprises 13 residues. With 7 bases removed from V and 1 base from J, the gap between germline ends came to 10 bases. Germline assignment: CDR1 MDHEN and CDR2 SYDVKM. The CDR3 DNA reads as TGTGCCAGCACCAAGAGGGGGAACACTGAAGCTTTCTTT. Its protein product is CASTKRGNTEAFF.

This clonotype was recorded many times. The chain links TRBV5-1 to TRBJ2-1; 11 positions agree with TRBD2. Germline V lookup: CDR1 SGHRS, CDR2 YFSETQ. This CDR3 contains 18 residues. V shed 0 bases, J shed 5 bases, and the junction held 10 bases outside the gene matches. CDR3 in DNA: TGCGCCAGCAGCTTGGGTCCTACCGGGACTAGCGGAAACAATGAGCAGTTCTTC. Translation: CASSLGPTGTSGNNEQFF.

The chain links TRBV4-1 to TRBJ2-5; D gene uncertain. The CDR3 contains 14 residues. In germline, CDR1 is MGHRA, CDR2 YSYEKL. With 3 bases removed from V and 1 base from J, the gap between germline ends came to 9 bases. The CDR3, as DNA: TGCGCCAGCAGCCAGCACGGAGCCCAAGAGACCCAGTACTTC. It codes for CASSQHGAQETQYF.

The rearrangement joins TRBV5-1 to TRBJ2-7; 7 positions match TRBD1. The CDR3 is 15 residues long. Trimming cost V 1 base and J 0 bases; bases outside gene matches: 4. The V gene's germline CDR1 is SGHRS and CDR2 YFSETQ. The CDR3 loop reads CASSLIPGGSYEQYF. CDR3 DNA sequence: TGCGCCAGCAGCTTGATTCCAGGGGGCTCCTACGAGCAGTACTTC.

This clonotype was counted only a few times. J is TRBJ1-4 and V is TRBV6-2 or TRBV6-3; D unclear. This CDR3 comprises 12 residues. CDR1 is MNHEY and CDR2 is SVGEGT in the germline V gene. V lost 5 bases and J lost 12, with 13 bases in between. The CDR3 coding sequence is TGTGCCAGCAGTCTGACCTTCGTTCAACTGTTTTTT. It codes for CASSLTFVQLFF.

In this sample, this clonotype turned up a few times. The chain couples TRBV7-9 to TRBJ2-7, with unresolved D. The ends were cut back, 0 bases at V and 2 bases at J, with 8 bases in the middle. Germline-derived CDR1 and CDR2 are SEHNR and FQNEAQ (reference sequence). The CDR3 extends over 14 amino acids. CDR3 DNA: TGTGCCAGCAGCTTAGCGATAGAACCCTACGAGCAGTACTTC. This translates into CASSLAIEPYEQYF.

This clonotype was observed a few times. This chain uses TRBV10-3 with TRBJ2-7; D tentatively reads TRBD1 or TRBD2 (6 bases each). The V and J ends lost 7 bases and 4 bases respectively, with 14 bases between them. Germline loops: CDR1 ENHRY, CDR2 SYGVKD. This CDR3 region has 13 residues. CDR3 in DNA: TGTGCCATCATGGAGGGGGTTGGGTACGAGCAGTACTTC. Residues: CAIMEGVGYEQYF.

This clonotype was counted a few times. The chain joins TRBV6-1 to TRBJ2-5, with TRBD1 as a possible D gene (5 bases). V was trimmed by 1 base and J by 6 bases, leaving 12 bases between them. The germline CDR1 and CDR2 sequences are MNHNS and SASEGT. The CDR3 has 14 residues. The CDR3 is CASSEVAGIQTQYF. The CDR3 DNA reads TGTGCCAGCAGTGAAGTCGCAGGGATACAGACCCAGTACTTC.

This clonotype was seen a few times. This chain uses TRBV6-1 with TRBJ2-2; tentatively, D is TRBD1 or TRBD2 (5 bases each). Trimming cost V 7 bases and J 5 bases, with 11 bases left between them. Germline values: CDR1 MNHNS, CDR2 SASEGT. The CDR3 consists of 13 residues. This CDR3 reads CASKRDRTGELFF. CDR3 in DNA: TGTGCCAGCAAAAGGGACCGGACCGGGGAGCTGTTTTTT.

This rearrangement joins TRBV12-3 or TRBV12-4 to TRBJ2-4; no definite D call. V lost 7 bases to trimming and J lost 7 bases, with 14 bases between them. The CDR3 covers 13 residues. This CDR3 is CASTSPNGNIQYF. CDR3 bases: TGTGCCAGCACCTCCCCCAACGGGAACATTCAGTACTTC.